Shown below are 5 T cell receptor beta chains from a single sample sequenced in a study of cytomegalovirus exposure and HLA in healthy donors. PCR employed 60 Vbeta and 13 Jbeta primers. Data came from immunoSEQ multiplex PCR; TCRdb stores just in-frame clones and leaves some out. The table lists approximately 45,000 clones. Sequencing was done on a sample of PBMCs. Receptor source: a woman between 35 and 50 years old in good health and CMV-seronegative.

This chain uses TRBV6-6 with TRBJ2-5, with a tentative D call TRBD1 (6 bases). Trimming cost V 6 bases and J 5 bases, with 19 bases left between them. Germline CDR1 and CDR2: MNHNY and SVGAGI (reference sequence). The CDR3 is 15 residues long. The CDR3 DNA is TGTGCCAGCAGCCTAGGGACACAGGGCGGGGAGACCCAGTACTTC. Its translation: CASSLGTQGGETQYF.

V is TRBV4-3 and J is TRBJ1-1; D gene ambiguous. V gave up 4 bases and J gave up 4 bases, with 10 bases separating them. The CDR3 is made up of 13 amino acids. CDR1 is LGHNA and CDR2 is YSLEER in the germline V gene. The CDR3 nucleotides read TGCGCCAGCAGCCCCGAGGGAGGCACTGAAGCTTTCTTT. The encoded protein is CASSPEGGTEAFF.

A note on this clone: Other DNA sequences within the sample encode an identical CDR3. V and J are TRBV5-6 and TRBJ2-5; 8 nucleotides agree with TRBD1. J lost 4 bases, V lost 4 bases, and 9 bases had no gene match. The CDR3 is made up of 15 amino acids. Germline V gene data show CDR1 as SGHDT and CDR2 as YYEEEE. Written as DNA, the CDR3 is TGTGCCAGCAGCAATCCGACAGGGGCAGGAGAGACCCAGTACTTC. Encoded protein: CASSNPTGAGETQYF.

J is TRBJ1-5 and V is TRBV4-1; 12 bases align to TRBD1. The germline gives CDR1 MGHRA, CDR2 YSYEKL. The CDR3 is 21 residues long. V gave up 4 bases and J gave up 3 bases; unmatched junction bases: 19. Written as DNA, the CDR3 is TGCGCCAGCAGCCCGCCCCGATCTTGGGGACAGGGGGCTGTGGTCAATCAGCCCCAGCATTTT. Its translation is CASSPPRSWGQGAVVNQPQHF.

In DNA form, the CDR3 reads TGTGCCAGCAGCCAAGACGAGGGGGAGAGCACTGAAGCTTTCTTT. It codes for CASSQDEGESTEAFF. V and J are TRBV4-2 and TRBJ1-1, with D perhaps matching TRBD1 (6 bases). Looked up from germline, CDR1 is LGHNA and CDR2 is YNFKEQ. V lost 0 bases and J lost 4, with 12 bases in between. The CDR3 is 15 amino acids.